The T cell receptor (beta chain) under discussion was sequenced for a study of T-cell reconstitution after alpha-beta-depleted transplantation in children. This clonotype was observed a few times. A library of TCRbeta sequences, prepared with unique molecular identifiers, was generated. TCRdb reprocessed the PCR reads with MiXCR, giving one entry per CDR3 protein. The profile covers fewer than 550,000 distinct CDR3 sequences, with around 10% appearing a single time and around 13% taken by the ten largest. The V gene's germline CDR1 is MNHEY and CDR2 SVGEGT. Trimming at V came to 5 bases and at J to 0 bases, leaving 3 bases not matched to a gene. The CDR3 totals 16 residues.

The chain is built from TRBV6-2 or TRBV6-3 and TRBJ2-5; 13 bases are a match to TRBD2. The sample consisted of PBMCs, mostly from graft donor cells, taken 180 days after TCRalphabeta/CD19-depleted stem cell transplant. The TCR comes from a female patient aged 2-9 years who had a stem cell transplant for aplastic anemia, so the T cells may come from the graft donor. CDR3 DNA: TGTGCCAGCAGTCGACTAGCGGGAGGAAACCAAGAGACCCAGTACTTC. Translation: CASSRLAGGNQETQYF.